A single sample gave rise to the 12 T cell receptor beta chains below, sequenced in a study of OX40 agonist ivuxolimab in advanced cancers. Assay: immunoSEQ multiplex PCR; the TCRdb copy retains only in-frame clones and omits some. The sample shows about 8,000 clones, about 90% of them seen only once. The starting material was CD4+ or CD8+ T cells sorted from blood, obtained in a trial of the OX40 agonist ivuxolimab. The receptor source for this set is an adult with an advanced solid tumor such as melanoma, head and neck, liver or kidney cancer.

The chain carries TRBV5-1 and TRBJ1-2, with D possibly being TRBD1 (5 bases). The CDR3 loop spans 16 amino acids. Trimming removed 4 bases at V and 0 bases at J, with 16 bases between. CDR1 and CDR2 (germline): SGHRS, YFSETQ. The CDR3 loop reads CASSMTASQANYGYTF. As DNA, the CDR3 is TGCGCCAGCAGCATGACAGCTTCGCAAGCTAACTATGGCTACACCTTC.

This sequence joins TRBV5-1 and TRBJ2-3, with 10 bases aligning to TRBD2. The CDR3 runs 16 residues. V was clipped by 4 bases and J by 2 bases; unmatched bases: 7. Germline loops: CDR1 SGHRS, CDR2 YFSETQ. The DNA for the CDR3 is TGCGCCAGCAGCCGCGGACTAGCGGAGTACACAGATACGCAGTATTTT. Residues: CASSRGLAEYTDTQYF.

This chain uses TRBV15 with TRBJ1-1, with D possibly TRBD1 on 5 matching bases. V lost 0 bases to trimming and J lost 0 bases, with 11 bases between them. Germline V gene sequence: CDR1 LNHNV, CDR2 YYDKDF (reference sequence). The CDR3 has 16 amino acids. CDR3 bases: TGTGCCACCAGCAGAGATCTGGGAGGGGTGAACACTGAAGCTTTCTTT. It yields the protein CATSRDLGGVNTEAFF.

The V gene is TRBV29-1, the J gene TRBJ1-2; a weak D match, TRBD1 (5 bases). The CDR3 has 15 residues. Trimming took 4 bases from V and 2 from J, leaving 17 bases between them. Germline values: CDR1 SQVTM, CDR2 ANQGSEA. In DNA, the CDR3 is TGCAGCGTTGGGTGGGGTCAGGGAGGAAACTATGGCTACACCTTC. This encodes CSVGWGQGGNYGYTF.

The rearrangement uses TRBV7-9 and TRBJ1-1, with a weak D call TRBD1 (5 bases). V was trimmed by 6 bases and J by 7 bases, leaving 24 bases between them. CDR1 is SEHNR and CDR2 is FQNEAQ in the germline V gene (reference sequence). The CDR3 has 16 residues. The CDR3 sequence: CASRPGRFGGASEAFF. The CDR3 region has the DNA TGTGCCAGCAGGCCAGGTCGGTTTGGGGGAGCGAGTGAAGCTTTCTTT.

V gene TRBV6-1 combines with J gene TRBJ2-7; no definite D call. V gave up 3 bases and J gave up 7 bases, with 7 bases separating them. CDR1 and CDR2 (germline): MNHNS, SASEGT. This CDR3 contains 11 residues. CDR3: CASSDSLEQYF. The CDR3 coding sequence is TGTGCCAGCAGTGATTCTCTAGAGCAGTACTTC.

The chain links TRBV4-1 to TRBJ1-5, with a weak D call TRBD1 (6 bases). This CDR3 has 16 residues. The V gene lost 4 bases and the J gene lost 2 bases, with 15 bases spanning the gap. Per germline, CDR1 MGHRA and CDR2 YSYEKL. In nucleotides, the CDR3 is TGCGCCAGCAGCCTTGAGGGGGGCTTGGGCAATCAGCCCCAGCATTTT. As protein: CASSLEGGLGNQPQHF.

The genes are TRBV7-2 and TRBJ1-4; D might be TRBD1 (6 bases). Germline CDR1 is SGHTA and CDR2 is FQGNSA. The V end lost 4 bases, the J end lost 8 bases, and 17 bases lay between the germline ends. This CDR3 has 15 amino acids. CDR3 coding DNA: TGTGCCAGCAGCTCAGGACAGAGGAGATGGGAAAAACTGTTTTTT. It specifies CASSSGQRRWEKLFF.

The rearrangement joins TRBV18 to TRBJ2-5; D might be TRBD1 (6 bases). Trimming removed 3 bases from V and 5 bases from J, with 16 bases in between. Germline V gene sequence: CDR1 KGHSH, CDR2 LQKENI. The CDR3 runs to 15 residues. In DNA, the CDR3 is TGTGCCAGCTCACCTTTTGGGGGACAAAGGGAGACCCAGTACTTC. Its protein product is CASSPFGGQRETQYF.

The CDR3 loop is CASSLVIWNTIYF. The CDR3 DNA sequence: TGTGCCAGCAGCTTGGTCATTTGGAACACCATATATTTT. The chain joins TRBV7-2 to TRBJ1-3; D remains unclear. Trimming took 3 bases from V and 7 from J, leaving 10 bases between them. Germline assignment: CDR1 SGHTA and CDR2 FQGNSA. This CDR3 is built from 13 residues.

The V call is TRBV16, the J call TRBJ2-1, with 8 bases fitting TRBD2. Germline assignment: CDR1 KGHSY and CDR2 FQNENV. V was clipped by 0 bases and J by 3 bases; unmatched bases: 4. CDR3 length: 16 residues. The CDR3 here is CASSQSTGGVYNEQFF. CDR3 nucleotide sequence: TGTGCCAGCAGCCAATCTACGGGAGGGGTCTACAATGAGCAGTTCTTC. Full variable domain (outside the CDR3, taken from reference TRBV16 and TRBJ2-1): GEEVAQTPKHLVRGEGQKAKLYCAPIKGHSYVFWYQQVLKNEFKFLISFQNENVFDETGMPKERFSAKCLPNSPCSLEIQATKLEDSAVYFCASSQSTGGVYNEQFFGPGTRLTVL.

This clone came up once. The chain recombines TRBV2 with TRBJ2-2, with TRBD1 matching over 9 bases. This CDR3 contains 14 residues. Germline assignment: CDR1 SNHLY and CDR2 FYNNEI. V gave up 5 bases and J gave up 6 bases; unmatched junction bases: 4. The CDR3 sequence is CASSTGGASGELFF. CDR3 DNA sequence: TGTGCCAGCAGTACAGGGGGCGCTTCCGGGGAGCTGTTTTTT.